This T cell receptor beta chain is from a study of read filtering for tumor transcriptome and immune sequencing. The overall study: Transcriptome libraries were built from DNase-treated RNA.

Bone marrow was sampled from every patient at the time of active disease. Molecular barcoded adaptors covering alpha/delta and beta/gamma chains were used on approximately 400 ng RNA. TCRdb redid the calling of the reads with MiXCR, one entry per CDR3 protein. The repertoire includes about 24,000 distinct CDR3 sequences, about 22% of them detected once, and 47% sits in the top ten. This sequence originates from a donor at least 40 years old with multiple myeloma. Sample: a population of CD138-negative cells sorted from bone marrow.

For the CDR3, the DNA is TGTGCCAGCTCCGGGATAACTTACTACGAGCAGTACTTC. It translates to CASSGITYYEQYF. The V gene is TRBV11-2, the J gene TRBJ2-7; D is perhaps TRBD2 (5 bases). Trimming pared 8 bases from V and 3 bases from J, leaving 14 bases between. Germline CDR1 reads SGHAT; CDR2 reads FQNNGV. This CDR3 has 13 residues. The whole variable domain, filled in from reference TRBV11-2 and TRBJ2-7, reads EAGVAQSPRYKIIEKRQSVAFWCNPISGHATLYWYQQILGQGPKLLIQFQNNGVVDDSQLPKDRFSAERLKGVDSTLKIQPAKLEDSAVYLCASSGITYYEQYFGPGTRLTVT.